Each of the 31 T cell receptor beta chains below was sequenced from the same sample in a study of OX40 agonist ivuxolimab in advanced cancers. This table comes from immunoSEQ multiplex PCR, and its TCRdb copy is limited to in-frame clones, with some not included. The repertoire holds 90,000 to 100,000 clones, with nearly 90% as singletons. This specimen consisted of CD4+ or CD8+ T cells sorted from blood, obtained in a trial of the OX40 agonist ivuxolimab. These receptors were taken from an adult with an advanced solid tumor such as melanoma, head and neck, liver or kidney cancer.

The V call is TRBV5-1, the J call TRBJ1-3; 9 positions agree with TRBD1. With V trimmed by 0 bases and J by 1 base, 2 bases remained unmatched. The CDR3 consists of 16 residues. Germline lookup yields CDR1 SGHRS and CDR2 YFSETQ. CDR3 loop: CASSLGTGVSGNTIYF. In DNA form, the CDR3 reads TGCGCCAGCAGCTTGGGGACAGGGGTTTCTGGAAACACCATATATTTT. The variable domain in full, completed from reference TRBV5-1 and TRBJ1-3, reads KAGVTQTPRYLIKTRGQQVTLSCSPISGHRSVSWYQQTPGQGLQFLFEYFSETQRNKGNFPGRFSGRQFSNSRSEMNVSTLELGDSALYLCASSLGTGVSGNTIYFGEGSWLTVV.

The chain recombines TRBV11-2 with TRBJ2-2, with D uncertain. Between the trimmed V and J ends, which lost 5 bases and 4 bases, there was a span of 8 bases. Germline assignment: CDR1 SGHAT and CDR2 FQNNGV. This CDR3 spans 13 amino acids. This CDR3 reads CASSQQTTGELFF. The CDR3 DNA reads as TGTGCCAGCAGCCAGCAGACCACCGGGGAGCTGTTTTTT.

J is TRBJ2-3 and V is TRBV7-2; TRBD2 matches at 11 bases. The CDR3 runs 18 residues. CDR1 is SGHTA and CDR2 is FQGNSA in the germline V gene. V gave up 1 base and J gave up 1 base; unmatched junction bases: 7. This CDR3 reads CASSLEGLADPGTDTQYF. The CDR3 region has the DNA TGTGCCAGCAGCTTAGAGGGACTAGCGGATCCTGGCACAGATACGCAGTATTTT.

Regarding this clone: At one boundary the junction diverges from the germline segment, which might be a read error. This chain connects TRBV6-6 to TRBJ1-1; D not resolved. The CDR3 has 14 residues. Germline loops: CDR1 MNHNY, CDR2 SVGAGI (reference sequence). In DNA, the CDR3 is TGTGCCAGCATTCAACCGCTTTTTGGCGCTGAGGCTTTCTTT. Its translation: CASIQPLFGAEAFF.

This rearrangement joins TRBV7-8 to TRBJ2-7; 9 bases are shared with TRBD1. CDR3 size: 15 residues. Germline CDR1 reads SGHVS; CDR2 reads FQNEAQ. Trimming took 3 bases from V and 3 from J; bases not matched to a gene: 6. The CDR3 loop is CASSFGTGLFYEQYF. CDR3 DNA sequence: TGTGCCAGCAGCTTTGGGACAGGGCTCTTCTACGAGCAGTACTTC. The complete variable domain, with remaining parts taken from reference TRBV7-8 and TRBJ2-7, reads GAGVSQSPRYKVAKRGQDVALRCDPISGHVSLFWYQQALGQGPEFLTYFQNEAQLDKSGLPSDRFFAERPEGSVSTLKIQRTQQEDSAVYLCASSFGTGLFYEQYFGPGTRLTVT.

The chain recombines TRBV7-2 with TRBJ2-1; 13 bases are a match to TRBD2. Trimming cost V 5 bases and J 0 bases; bases outside gene matches: 7. This CDR3 has 18 residues. The germline V gene encodes CDR1 SGHTA and CDR2 FQGNSA. CDR3 residues: CASSRTSGRGSSYNEQFF. Here the CDR3 DNA reads TGTGCCAGCAGCCGGACTAGCGGGAGAGGATCCTCCTACAATGAGCAGTTCTTC.

The V gene is TRBV18, the J gene TRBJ1-6; no reliable D call. V was clipped by 6 bases and J by 7 bases, with 16 bases between them. CDR1 is KGHSH and CDR2 is LQKENI in the germline V gene. This CDR3 has 15 residues. In DNA, the CDR3 is TGTGCCAGCTCCCGGGCGGTGGAGTCCAATTCACCCCTCCACTTT. Translation: CASSRAVESNSPLHF.

The chain couples TRBV10-2 to TRBJ2-2; the D gene is possibly TRBD1 (6 bases). V was pared by 2 bases and J by 5 bases, with 9 bases between. CDR1 and CDR2 from the germline V gene are WSHSY and SAAADI. This CDR3 has 14 residues. The DNA for the CDR3 is TGCGCCAGCAGTGAGCAGGGGCGAACCGGGGAGCTGTTTTTT. This translates into CASSEQGRTGELFF.

This chain links TRBV4-2 with TRBJ2-1; a possible D gene is TRBD2 (6 bases). The CDR3 totals 12 residues. Deletions cut 1 base from V and 8 bases from J, with 6 bases between. Looked up from germline, CDR1 is LGHNA and CDR2 is YNFKEQ. The CDR3, as DNA: TGTGCCAGCAGCCAAGGGAGGGATGAGCAGTTCTTC. It specifies CASSQGRDEQFF.

The chain is built from TRBV15 and TRBJ2-3; the match to TRBD1 covers 11 bases. V was clipped by 1 base and J by 4 bases; unmatched bases: 7. CDR1 LNHNV and CDR2 YYDKDF come from the germline V gene (reference sequence). The CDR3 contains 17 residues. DNA for the CDR3: TGTGCCACCAGCAGAGGGATCGGACAGGGGGCCTCAGATACGCAGTATTTT. Amino acids: CATSRGIGQGASDTQYF.

The J gene is TRBJ2-3, the V gene TRBV19; D is undetermined. V was trimmed by 10 bases and J by 0 bases, leaving 17 bases between them. CDR3 length: 15 amino acids. Per the germline V gene, CDR1 is LNHDA and CDR2 is SQIVND (reference sequence). CDR3 region: CATPPGSSSTDTQYF. CDR3 DNA sequence: TGTGCCACCCCTCCCGGATCTTCTAGCACAGATACGCAGTATTTT.

J is TRBJ2-1 and V is TRBV28; 8 bases match TRBD2. Germline lookup yields CDR1 MDHEN and CDR2 SYDVKM. Trimming cost V 6 bases and J 1 base; bases outside gene matches: 2. The CDR3 is 14 residues long. In nucleotides, the CDR3 is TGTGCCAGCAGCATAGCGGGGTCCTACAATGAGCAGTTCTTC. Translation gives CASSIAGSYNEQFF.

The chain couples TRBV19 to TRBJ1-5, with a possible D match to TRBD1 (5 bases). The germline V gene has CDR1 LNHDA and CDR2 SQIVND (reference sequence). Trimming shortened V by 5 bases and J by 5 bases, and 10 bases separated the two germline ends. The length of the CDR3 is 13 residues. This CDR3 is CASSSGMHQPQHF. CDR3 DNA sequence: TGTGCCAGTAGTTCAGGGATGCATCAGCCCCAGCATTTT.

The rearrangement uses TRBV6-6 and TRBJ1-1, with 7 bases identical to TRBD1. From germline, CDR1 is MNHNY and CDR2 SVGAGI (reference sequence). This CDR3 has 14 amino acids. The V and J ends lost 0 bases and 6 bases, in that order; junction bases with no gene match: 4. In DNA form, the CDR3 reads TGTGCCAGCAGTTACTCGACAGGGAAGGCTGAAGCTTTCTTT. It codes for CASSYSTGKAEAFF.

The chain uses TRBV18 and TRBJ2-3; a possible D gene is TRBD2 (6 bases). The V end was cut by 1 base, the J end by 1 base, with 9 bases between. The CDR3 totals 15 residues. The germline V gene has CDR1 KGHSH and CDR2 LQKENI. Here the CDR3 reads CASSPRSSGTDTQYF. In nucleotides, the CDR3 is TGTGCCAGCTCACCACGATCTAGCGGCACAGATACGCAGTATTTT.

This sequence joins TRBV5-4 and TRBJ2-5, with TRBD2 matching over 13 bases. Germline V gene lookup returns CDR1 SGHNT and CDR2 YYREEE (reference sequence). V dropped 2 bases and J dropped 1; count of bases not matched to a gene: 2. The CDR3 runs 16 residues. In DNA, the CDR3 is TGTGCCAGCAGCTTAGGACTAGCGGGGGCCCAAGAGACCCAGTACTTC. It translates to CASSLGLAGAQETQYF.

J is TRBJ2-5 and V is TRBV20-1; the D is unclear. The germline CDR1 and CDR2 sequences are DFQATT and SNEGSKA (reference sequence). This CDR3 is 11 amino acids long. Trimming shortened V by 3 bases and J by 2 bases, and 4 bases separated the two germline ends. The CDR3 here is CSASQQETQYF. The DNA of the CDR3 is TGCAGTGCTAGTCAGCAAGAGACCCAGTACTTC.

The chain's CDR3 is CASSPVLADTQYF. The CDR3 nucleotides are TGCGCCAGCAGCCCGGTCCTGGCGGATACGCAGTATTTT. The chain links TRBV4-3 to TRBJ2-3; D is uncertain. The ends were cut back, 4 bases at V and 6 bases at J, with 11 bases in the middle. The length of the CDR3 is 13 residues. Per germline, CDR1 LGHNA and CDR2 YSLEER.

The CDR3: CASAPRTVPAGEQYF. The CDR3 nucleotides read TGTGCTAGTGCCCCCAGGACAGTTCCAGCGGGGGAGCAGTACTTC. V usage is TRBV12-5 and J usage is TRBJ2-7; tentatively, D is TRBD2 (7 bases). The CDR3 runs to 15 residues. V dropped 7 bases and J dropped 7 bases, with 23 bases sitting between them. Germline CDR1 LGHNT, CDR2 FRNRAP.

This rearrangement joins TRBV10-3 to TRBJ2-1; 9 bases fit TRBD2. The CDR3 is 14 amino acids. V gave up 6 bases and J gave up 7 bases; unmatched junction bases: 7. Per the germline V gene, CDR1 is ENHRY and CDR2 is SYGVKD. DNA for the CDR3: TGTGCCATCAGGGAAGCGGGAGGAGGAAATGAGCAGTTCTTC. Protein product: CAIREAGGGNEQFF.

This rearrangement joins TRBV7-3 to TRBJ1-3; D unresolved. This CDR3 comprises 12 residues. Germline values: CDR1 SGHTA, CDR2 FQGTGA. V lost 4 bases to trimming and J lost 4 bases, with 5 bases between them. CDR3 in amino acids: CASSSRGNTIYF. CDR3 nucleotide sequence: TGTGCCAGCAGCTCTAGAGGAAACACCATATATTTT. Together with reference TRBV7-3 and TRBJ1-3, the CDR3 gives the full variable domain: GAGVSQTPSNKVTEKGKYVELRCDPISGHTALYWYRQSLGQGPEFLIYFQGTGAADDSGLPNDRFFAVRPEGSVSTLKIQRTERGDSAVYLCASSSRGNTIYFGEGSWLTVV.

This clone has a single count. The chain employs TRBV25-1 and TRBJ1-6; 12 nucleotides align to TRBD1. This CDR3 has 17 residues. V was clipped by 8 bases and J by 4 bases; unmatched bases: 9. Per the germline V gene, CDR1 is MGHDK and CDR2 is SYGVNS. The CDR3 region is CASQGQGAALYNSPLHF. The CDR3 DNA reads TGTGCCAGCCAGGGACAGGGGGCCGCTCTTTATAATTCACCCCTCCACTTT.

This rearrangement joins TRBV25-1 to TRBJ1-2; no reliable D call. The V gene's germline CDR1 is MGHDK and CDR2 SYGVNS. The CDR3 extends over 14 amino acids. Between the trimmed V and J ends, which lost 3 bases and 8 bases, there was a span of 16 bases. The chain's CDR3 is CASSDSPSMTGYTF. The CDR3 DNA sequence: TGTGCCAGCAGTGATTCCCCTTCCATGACCGGCTACACCTTC.

J is TRBJ2-5 and V is TRBV5-6; the D is unclear. The germline CDR1 and CDR2 sequences are SGHDT and YYEEEE. Trimming cost V 0 bases and J 4 bases, with 16 bases left between them. The CDR3 loop spans 16 amino acids. DNA for the CDR3: TGTGCCAGCAGCTTGGTTTCCCTCTCGTCTCGAGAGACCCAGTACTTC. Translated: CASSLVSLSSRETQYF.

DNA of the CDR3: TGCGCCAGCAGCTTAACGGGAGGAGAGTGGAATGAGCAGTTCTTC. Translating it yields CASSLTGGEWNEQFF. This rearrangement joins TRBV5-1 to TRBJ2-1, with TRBD2 matching 7 bases. V was clipped by 2 bases and J by 7 bases; unmatched bases: 9. The CDR3 spans 15 residues. The germline V gene encodes CDR1 SGHRS and CDR2 YFSETQ.

The chain joins TRBV6-5 to TRBJ1-4; the match to TRBD1 covers 7 bases. The CDR3 runs 13 residues. V lost 6 bases, J lost 5 bases, and 3 bases stayed unmatched. Per germline, CDR1 MNHEY and CDR2 SVGAGI. The CDR3 sequence is CASRDRQNEKLFF. The CDR3 region has the DNA TGTGCCAGCAGGGACAGGCAGAATGAAAAACTGTTTTTT.

V gene TRBV19 combines with J gene TRBJ1-2, with D perhaps matching TRBD1 (5 bases). Germline V CDR1 and CDR2: LNHDA, SQIVND (reference sequence). The V gene lost 3 bases and the J gene lost 0 bases, with 14 bases spanning the gap. The CDR3 spans 16 residues. DNA for the CDR3: TGTGCCAGTAGTATCCCTCTAAGGGGCACTAACTATGGCTACACCTTC. It translates to CASSIPLRGTNYGYTF. The whole variable domain, remainder taken from reference TRBV19 and TRBJ1-2, is DGGITQSPKYLFRKEGQNVTLSCEQNLNHDAMYWYRQDPGQGLRLIYYSQIVNDFQKGDIAEGYSVSREKKESFPLTVTSAQKNPTAFYLCASSIPLRGTNYGYTFGSGTRLTVV.

About this clone: A junction boundary mismatches the germline segment, possibly from a read error. DNA for the CDR3: TGTGCCAGCAGTACAAGTCAGCAGGGGGCGGTTGAAGCTTTCTTT. Amino acid sequence: CASSTSQQGAVEAFF. The V gene is TRBV19, the J gene TRBJ1-1, with 8 bases lining up with TRBD1. This CDR3 has 15 residues. Per the germline V gene, CDR1 is LNHDA and CDR2 is SQIVND (reference sequence).

The V and J genes are TRBV27 and TRBJ2-1, with a weak D call TRBD2 (6 bases). This CDR3 spans 13 amino acids. The ends were cut back, 7 bases at V and 4 bases at J, with 11 bases in the middle. Germline V gene lookup returns CDR1 MNHEY and CDR2 SMNVEV (reference sequence). DNA for the CDR3: TGTGCCAGCACCGGCGGGGCTTACAATGAGCAGTTCTTC. This encodes CASTGGAYNEQFF.

CDR3 loop: CASSWDRGAYEQYF. The CDR3 bases are TGCGCCAGCAGCTGGGACAGGGGAGCCTACGAGCAGTACTTC. The chain links TRBV5-1 to TRBJ2-7; 10 bases map to TRBD1. The germline V gene encodes CDR1 SGHRS and CDR2 YFSETQ. The CDR3 is 14 residues long. Losses at the gene ends were 3 bases for V and 2 bases for J; bases not matched to a gene: 2.

The V and J genes are TRBV7-2 and TRBJ2-7; D is unresolved. Trimming pared 10 bases from V and 0 bases from J, leaving 16 bases between. Germline V gene data show CDR1 as SGHTA and CDR2 as FQGNSA. CDR3 length: 14 residues. CDR3 sequence reads: CATRSQSSSYEQYF. The CDR3 nucleotides read TGTGCCACCCGGAGTCAGTCGAGCTCCTACGAGCAGTACTTC.